This TCR beta chain emerged from a study of CD8+CD57+ T cells in acquired aplastic anemia. Only patients with CD8+CD57+ cell expansion on flow cytometry were chosen for sequencing. This CDR3 comprises 15 residues. V lost 4 bases and J lost 8; bases outside the gene matches: 9. Germline CDR1 reads KGHDR; CDR2 reads SFDVKD. The TCR beta profiling, which covered VDJ combination and CDR3 sequence, was carried out using genomic DNA as the template. TCRdb ran MiXCR on the reads and lists one entry per CDR3 protein. The sample includes roughly 290,000 distinct CDR3 sequences, 56% of them seen just once. The sample comprised sorted CD4+, CD8+, or CD8+CD57+ T cells (not recorded which) from PBMCs. The source of this sequence is a human donor with aplastic anemia. The chain has TRBV24-1 and TRBJ2-1; 8 bases fit TRBD1. The CDR3 region is CATSDQDREFDEQFF. The CDR3 nucleotides are TGTGCCACCAGTGACCAGGACAGGGAATTTGATGAGCAGTTCTTC.